The sequence of this T cell receptor (beta chain) was determined in a study of persistence of HIV-infected CD4 T cells (dated by TCRdb to between 2020 and 2021). In terms of the full investigation: CMV- and HIV-1 Gag-responding CD4+ T cells were isolated from ART-treated individuals so that antigen-driven clonal expansion of HIV-1-infected cells could be examined. Suppressive ART had been received by participants for a median of about eight years. Peripheral blood samples of up to roughly 180 mL were taken at multiple time points, with the exception of a couple of participants who underwent leukapheresis at a single time point. TCRbeta sequencing assessed the clonality of all cells in each sorted population, while proviral sequencing assessed the clonality of infected cells. In the cross-participant TCR cluster analysis, eight or nine participants were included for CMV and 6 or 7 participants were included for Gag.

V is cut by 6 bases and J by 2 bases, and the space between the germline ends is 10 bases. CDR3 length: 13 amino acids, cysteine to phenylalanine. Just CDR3 DNA is preserved here, 39 bases in frame from base 1. CDR1 is given as SNHLY and CDR2 as FYNNEI, both from the germline V gene. The immunoSEQ hsTCRB assay version 4 in survey mode was used to sequence TCRbeta repertoires from genomic DNA. For TCRbeta sequencing, genomic DNA was diluted to roughly 10 ng/uL, and up to about 1 ug was used per sample. Turning to the authors' computational methods: Analysis of the TCRbeta data was done in ImmunoSeq Analyzer 3.0, and diversity was computed on productive nucleotide rearrangements. Using the Immunarch R package, the improved Chao index served to estimate lower-bound TCR diversity and the Gini coefficient served to estimate clonality. Different nucleotide rearrangements encoding the same CDR3beta amino acid sequence were counted as distinct clonotypes. Differential abundance analysis identified TCRbeta sequences significantly enriched in antigen-responding cells relative to anti-CD3/anti-CD28-activated cells. Using predicted peptide-MHC specificity as the basis, GLIPH2 grouped TCRs into clusters, both for each participant individually and for the merged data sets that combined participants. In TCRdb, the immuneACCESS table is reduced to in-frame sequences with V and J assigned. These tables do not hold every clone; where another copy was compared, an unresolved V gene accounts for under half, and the others remain unexplained. Clone size and the V and J calls come from that table; the DNA yielded D and trimming. This sample is represented by approximately 40,000 clones; about 84% of them were singletons. The ten largest clones add up to 14% of the sample.

This specimen's treatment or condition label, interpreted: suppressive antiretroviral therapy. A pool of overlapping 15-mer peptides from HIV-1 Gag, at 1 ug per peptide per mL, was used to stimulate the cells. Memory CD4+ T cells that did not respond, being CD40L-negative, CD69-negative and CD45RO-high, were sorted as memory populations depleted of antigen-responding cells. Participants were HIV-1-infected adults who started suppressive ART during chronic infection. Participants had undetectable plasma HIV-1 RNA below 50 copies/mL for at least 4 years. To be included, participants needed a CD4+ T cell count above 400 cells/uL and a positive CMV serology. Before stimulation, PBMCs were isolated using density centrifugation and depleted of CD8+ T cells. For less than 20 hours, CD8-depleted PBMCs were stimulated with anti-CD28/CD49d costimulation, a CD40-blocking antibody, and enfuvirtide, which was added to prevent new infections. Cell sorting was done on a Beckman Coulter MoFlo Legacy or XDP sorter, and dead cells were excluded with propidium iodide. Genomic DNA was extracted with the QIAamp DNA Mini Kit for samples above one million cells, otherwise with the Quick-DNA Microprep Kit.

A few counts support this clone. This receptor's antigen is unknown. The record has no base qualities; no much larger clone is one base away. Points the paper makes about the study in general: Bulk TCR analyses could not be restricted to the rare CMV-responding cells that actually carried HIV-1 proviruses. Significantly lower TCRbeta richness was observed in CMV- and Gag-responding cells than in anti-CD3/anti-CD28-responding cells, and higher oligoclonality was observed in CMV-responding cells than in CD3/CD28-stimulated and Gag-responding cells. A correlation was observed between TCR oligoclonality and proviral oligoclonality within the same sorted populations. Few individuals were included in the study, and only a limited range of antigens was tested. Degenerate expanded CDR3beta sequences were enriched in antigen-responding cells, suggesting convergent selection of CD4+ responses to CMV and Gag.

This clonotype was sampled from an adult man with HIV who was CMV-seropositive. The rearrangement joined TRBV2 to TRBJ1-1, and the D gene may be TRBD1, 6 bases matching. The sequences come from CD4+ T cells sorted from PBMCs after roughly 18-hour stimulation, collected from a patient who received antiretroviral therapy. The cell subset or site label corresponds to: CD40L-CD69- CD45RO-high memory CD4 T cells not responding to Gag peptides. At the DNA level, the sequence is TGTGCCAGCAGGACAGGACTTAACACTGAAGCTTTCTTT. This sequence encodes CASRTGLNTEAFF.